This T cell receptor beta chain appears in the sequencing data of a study of control samples from healthy donors and cancer patients. This table comes from immunoSEQ multiplex PCR, and its TCRdb copy is limited to in-frame clones, with some not included. This sample's table reports about 200,000 clones. The V end lost 1 base, the J end lost 4 bases, and 10 bases lay between the germline ends. The CDR3 spans 14 residues. Germline V gene sequence: CDR1 SEHNR, CDR2 FQNEAQ (reference sequence). The rearrangement uses TRBV7-9 and TRBJ1-2; D unresolved. The TCR was taken from a woman in her 30s in good health. The sequenced material came from blood. In DNA, the CDR3 is TGTGCCAGCAGCTTAGAATCACCGGTCTATGGCTACACCTTC. This codes for CASSLESPVYGYTF.